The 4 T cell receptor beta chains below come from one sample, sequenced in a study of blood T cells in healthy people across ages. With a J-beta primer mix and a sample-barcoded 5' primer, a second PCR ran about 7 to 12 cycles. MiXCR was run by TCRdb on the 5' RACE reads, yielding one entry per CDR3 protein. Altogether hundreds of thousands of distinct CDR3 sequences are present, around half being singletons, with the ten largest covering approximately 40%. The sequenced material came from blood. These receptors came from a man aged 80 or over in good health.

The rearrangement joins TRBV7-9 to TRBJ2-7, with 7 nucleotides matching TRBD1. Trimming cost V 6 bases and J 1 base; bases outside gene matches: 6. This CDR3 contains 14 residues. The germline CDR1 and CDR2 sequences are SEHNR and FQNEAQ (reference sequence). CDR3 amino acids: CASSYRTGSYEQYF. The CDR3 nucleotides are TGTGCCAGCAGTTACCGGACAGGATCCTACGAGCAGTACTTC.

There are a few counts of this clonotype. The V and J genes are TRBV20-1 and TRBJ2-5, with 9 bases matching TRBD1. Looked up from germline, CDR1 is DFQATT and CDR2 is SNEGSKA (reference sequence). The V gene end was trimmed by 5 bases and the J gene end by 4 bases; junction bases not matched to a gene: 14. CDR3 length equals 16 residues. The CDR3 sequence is CSAAGQGHLGGETQYF. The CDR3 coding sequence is TGCAGTGCTGCAGGACAGGGGCACCTCGGTGGAGAGACCCAGTACTTC.

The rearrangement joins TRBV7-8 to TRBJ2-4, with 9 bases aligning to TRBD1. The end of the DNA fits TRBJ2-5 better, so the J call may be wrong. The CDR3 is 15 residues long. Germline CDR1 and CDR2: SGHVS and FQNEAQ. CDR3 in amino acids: CASSSPDRGSETQYF. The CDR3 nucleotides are TGTGCCAGCAGCTCCCCGGACAGGGGTTCCGAGACCCAGTACTTC.

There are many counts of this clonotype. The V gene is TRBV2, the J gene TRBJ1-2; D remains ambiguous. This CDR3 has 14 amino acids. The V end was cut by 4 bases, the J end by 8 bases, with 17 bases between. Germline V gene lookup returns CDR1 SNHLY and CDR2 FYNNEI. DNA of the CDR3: TGTGCCAGCAGTGTGCTGGGTACGGGGTACGGCTACACCTTC. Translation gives CASSVLGTGYGYTF.